A single sample is the source of the 18 T cell receptor beta chains below, sequenced in a study of T-cell memory formation after mild COVID-19. TCRdb redid the calling of the 5' RACE reads with MiXCR, one entry per CDR3 protein. The sample consists of a few hundred thousand distinct CDR3 sequences, nearly 25% of them appearing once. The sequencing sample was made of PBMCs or a T cell subset sorted from them (not recorded which). The receptors here all came from an adult woman who had mild COVID-19 (a few samples of this study predate the infection). Cell type and time point are not known.

The chain employs TRBV10-3 and TRBJ1-6; TRBD1 matches 7 bases. The CDR3 has 13 amino acids. CDR1 is ENHRY and CDR2 is SYGVKD in the germline V gene. V lost 6 bases, J lost 7 bases, and 3 bases stayed unmatched. The CDR3 here is CAIRRDRNSPLHF. In nucleotides, the CDR3 is TGTGCCATCAGGAGGGACAGAAATTCACCCCTCCACTTT.

This chain links TRBV27 with TRBJ1-2; D gene unclear. CDR3 size: 14 residues. V was shortened by 1 base and J by 8 bases, with 14 bases between the two germline ends. CDR1 and CDR2 (germline): MNHEY, SMNVEV (reference sequence). The CDR3 coding sequence is TGTGCCAGCAGTTTATTTTCGGGCCTGGGAGGCTACACCTTC. It codes for CASSLFSGLGGYTF.

The V and J genes are TRBV6-6 and TRBJ2-7; TRBD2 aligns across 14 bases. This CDR3 has 17 amino acids. Germline V gene data show CDR1 as MNHNY and CDR2 as SVGAGI (reference sequence). The trim removed 5 bases at V and 3 bases at J, leaving 9 bases unmatched. The CDR3 bases are TGTGCCAGCAGTCCCCTGACTAGCGGGAGGGCCAACTACGAGCAGTACTTC. This codes for CASSPLTSGRANYEQYF.

This clonotype has only a few counts. The chain has TRBV11-2 and TRBJ1-3; no firm D call. The CDR3 consists of 14 residues. CDR1 is SGHAT and CDR2 is FQNNGV in the germline V gene. The ends were cut back, 5 bases at V and 3 bases at J, with 11 bases in the middle. The CDR3 loop is CASSRTWDGNTIYF. Here the CDR3 DNA reads TGTGCCAGCAGCCGTACATGGGATGGAAACACCATATATTTT.

J is TRBJ2-5 and V is TRBV6-5; D uncertain. The CDR3 spans 17 residues. V lost 6 bases to trimming and J lost 0 bases, with 20 bases between them. CDR1 MNHEY and CDR2 SVGAGI come from the germline V gene. The CDR3 spells CASSPYGSVQYQETQYF. For the CDR3, the DNA is TGTGCCAGCAGCCCATACGGTTCCGTCCAGTACCAAGAGACCCAGTACTTC.

J is TRBJ2-1 and V is TRBV6-5; TRBD2 matches at 11 bases. Germline V gives CDR1 MNHEY, CDR2 SVGAGI. V shed 6 bases and J 8 bases; nucleotides not matched to a gene: 6. This CDR3 spans 14 amino acids. In DNA form, the CDR3 reads TGTGCCAGCAGGCTAGCGGGAGGTACGGATGAGCAGTTCTTC. The encoded protein is CASRLAGGTDEQFF.

The chain carries TRBV18 and TRBJ2-5; D remains ambiguous. Trimming took off 6 bases at V and 1 base at J, with 9 bases between the two ends. In germline, CDR1 is KGHSH, CDR2 LQKENI. The CDR3 extends over 13 amino acids. In DNA form, the CDR3 reads TGTGCCAGCTCGCCAGATCTCCAAGAGACCCAGTACTTC. Its translation is CASSPDLQETQYF.

The sample holds a few counts of this clonotype. The chain combines TRBV5-1 with TRBJ1-1; no clear D. This CDR3 region has 14 residues. CDR1 is SGHRS, CDR2 YFSETQ, per germline. V was shortened by 0 bases and J by 11 bases, with 17 bases between the two germline ends. The CDR3 is CASSLGGRPITAFF. The CDR3 DNA follows: TGCGCCAGCAGCTTGGGAGGCAGACCCATTACGGCTTTCTTT.

The rearrangement links TRBV5-1 to TRBJ1-1, with 7 bases that match TRBD1. CDR1 and CDR2 (germline): SGHRS, YFSETQ. V gave up 5 bases and J gave up 8 bases; unmatched junction bases: 6. The CDR3 consists of 12 residues. The CDR3 DNA reads TGCGCCAGCAGTTTTAGACAGGGCGAAGCTTTCTTT. The encoded protein is CASSFRQGEAFF.

J is TRBJ2-1 and V is TRBV24-1; no clear D gene. The V gene lost 0 bases and the J gene lost 8 bases, with 16 bases spanning the gap. The CDR3 runs 16 residues. Germline loops: CDR1 KGHDR, CDR2 SFDVKD. CDR3 nucleotide sequence: TGTGCCACCAGTGATTTGGAGTCTGCGGTTACGGATGAGCAGTTCTTC. This codes for CATSDLESAVTDEQFF.

The chain uses TRBV12-3 or TRBV12-4 and TRBJ2-2; the match to TRBD2 covers 12 bases. The V gene end was trimmed by 5 bases and the J gene end by 8 bases; junction bases not matched to a gene: 9. This CDR3 comprises 16 residues. CDR3 bases: TGTGCCAGCAGTCGACTAGCGGGAGAAGTCACAGGGGAGCTGTTTTTT. Amino acid sequence: CASSRLAGEVTGELFF.

This clonotype occurred many times. Written as DNA, the CDR3 is TGTGCCAGCAGCTTCGGGGGGACAGCCAAAATGGAAGGTGGCTACACCTTC. The encoded protein is CASSFGGTAKMEGGYTF. This rearrangement joins TRBV11-2 to TRBJ1-2; 7 bases agree with TRBD1. V shed 3 bases, J shed 7 bases, and the junction held 17 bases outside the gene matches. The CDR3 runs 17 residues. The germline gives CDR1 SGHAT, CDR2 FQNNGV.

The chain combines TRBV23-1 with TRBJ2-6; D perhaps matches TRBD1 (6 bases). TRBV23-1 falls under the ORF class, with uncertain function. The CDR3 consists of 20 residues. With 11 bases removed from V and 4 bases from J, the gap between germline ends came to 33 bases. The CDR3 spells CASKKEGAAGELTGANVLTF. CDR3 in DNA: TGCGCCTCTAAAAAGGAAGGCGCGGCAGGGGAGCTAACGGGGGCCAACGTCCTGACTTTC.

This chain joins TRBV14 and TRBJ1-1; D remains unclear. The CDR3 is made up of 12 amino acids. Deletions cut 3 bases from V and 1 base from J, with 3 bases between. CDR1 is SGHDN and CDR2 is FVKESK in the germline V gene. The CDR3 loop reads CASSHRNTEAFF. DNA for the CDR3: TGTGCCAGCAGCCACCGGAACACTGAAGCTTTCTTT.

This clonotype appeared many times. The chain employs TRBV12-3 or TRBV12-4 and TRBJ1-1, with D possibly matching TRBD1 (5 bases). V gave up 0 bases and J gave up 0 bases, with 14 bases separating them. The CDR3 is 17 amino acids. For the CDR3, the DNA is TGTGCCAGCAGTTTAGCGCTGGGGGGAGGGGTGAACACTGAAGCTTTCTTT. It encodes CASSLALGGGVNTEAFF.

The chain uses TRBV27 and TRBJ1-6; no clear D. The CDR3 is 15 residues long. The V and J ends lost 6 bases and 1 base respectively, with 10 bases between them. Germline V lookup: CDR1 MNHEY, CDR2 SMNVEV (reference sequence). The CDR3 region is CASRLAFSYNSPLHF. The CDR3 DNA reads as TGTGCCAGCAGACTGGCTTTTTCCTATAATTCACCCCTCCACTTT.

The chain combines TRBV2 with TRBJ2-1, with 10 bases lining up with TRBD2. V shed 7 bases, J shed 3 bases, and the junction held 6 bases outside the gene matches. Germline V gene sequence: CDR1 SNHLY, CDR2 FYNNEI. CDR3 length: 15 amino acids. Here the CDR3 DNA reads TGTGCCAGCATCACCGGGACTAGCGTCTACAATGAGCAGTTCTTC. Encoded protein: CASITGTSVYNEQFF.

V gene TRBV12-3 or TRBV12-4 combines with J gene TRBJ1-3; D perhaps matches TRBD1 (5 bases). Trimming removed 5 bases at V and 6 bases at J, with 14 bases between. The CDR3 length is 14 residues. CDR3 region: CASSKGSGENTIYF. As DNA, the CDR3 is TGTGCCAGCAGTAAAGGGTCGGGGGAAAACACCATATATTTT.